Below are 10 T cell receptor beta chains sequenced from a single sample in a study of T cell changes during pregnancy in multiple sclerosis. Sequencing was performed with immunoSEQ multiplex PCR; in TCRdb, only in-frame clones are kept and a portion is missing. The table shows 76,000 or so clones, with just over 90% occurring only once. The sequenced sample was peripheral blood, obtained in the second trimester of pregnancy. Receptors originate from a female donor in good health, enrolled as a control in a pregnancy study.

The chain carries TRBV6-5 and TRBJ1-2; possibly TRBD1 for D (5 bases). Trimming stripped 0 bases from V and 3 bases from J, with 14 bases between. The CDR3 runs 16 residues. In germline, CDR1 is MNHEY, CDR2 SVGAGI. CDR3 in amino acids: CASSYSILRGYYGYTF. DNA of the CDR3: TGTGCCAGCAGTTACTCGATTCTAAGGGGCTACTATGGCTACACCTTC.

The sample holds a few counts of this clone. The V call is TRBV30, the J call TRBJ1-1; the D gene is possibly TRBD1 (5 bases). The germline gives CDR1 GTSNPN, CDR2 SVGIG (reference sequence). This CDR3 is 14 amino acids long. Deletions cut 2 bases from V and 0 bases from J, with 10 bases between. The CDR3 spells CAWSPDSLNTEAFF. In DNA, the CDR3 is TGTGCCTGGAGTCCCGACAGTTTGAACACTGAAGCTTTCTTT.

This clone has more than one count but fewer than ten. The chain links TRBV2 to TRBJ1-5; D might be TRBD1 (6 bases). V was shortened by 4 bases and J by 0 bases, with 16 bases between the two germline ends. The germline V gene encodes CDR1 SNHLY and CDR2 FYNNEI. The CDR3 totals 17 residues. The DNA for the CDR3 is TGTGCCAGCAGTGTTTCTTTAGGACAGAGTAGCAATCAGCCCCAGCATTTT. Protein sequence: CASSVSLGQSSNQPQHF.

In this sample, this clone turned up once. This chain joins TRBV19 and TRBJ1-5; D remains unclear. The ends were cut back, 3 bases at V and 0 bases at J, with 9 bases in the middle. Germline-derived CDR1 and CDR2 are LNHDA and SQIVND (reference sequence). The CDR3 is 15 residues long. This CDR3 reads CASSIEYHSNQPQHF. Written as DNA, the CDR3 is TGTGCCAGTAGTATCGAGTACCATAGCAATCAGCCCCAGCATTTT.

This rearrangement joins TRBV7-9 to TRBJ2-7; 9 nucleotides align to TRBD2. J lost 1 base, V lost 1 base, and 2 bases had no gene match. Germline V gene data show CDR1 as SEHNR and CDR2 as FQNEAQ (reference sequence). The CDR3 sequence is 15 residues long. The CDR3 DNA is TGTGCCAGCAGCTTAGTAGCGGGGGAATCCTACGAGCAGTACTTC. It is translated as CASSLVAGESYEQYF.

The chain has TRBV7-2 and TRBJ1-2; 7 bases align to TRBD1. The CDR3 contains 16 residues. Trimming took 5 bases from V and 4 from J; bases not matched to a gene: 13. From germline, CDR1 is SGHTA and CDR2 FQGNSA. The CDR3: CASSGLGTATLYGYTF. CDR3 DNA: TGTGCCAGCAGCGGGCTAGGGACAGCGACCCTCTATGGCTACACCTTC.

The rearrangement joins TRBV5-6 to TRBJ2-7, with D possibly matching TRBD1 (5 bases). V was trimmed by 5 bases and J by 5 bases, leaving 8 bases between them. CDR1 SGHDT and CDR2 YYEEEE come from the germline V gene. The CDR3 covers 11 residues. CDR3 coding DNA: TGTGCCAGCAGTTCAGGGAACGAGCAGTACTTC. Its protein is CASSSGNEQYF. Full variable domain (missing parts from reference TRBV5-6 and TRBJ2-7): DAGVTQSPTHLIKTRGQQVTLRCSPKSGHDTVSWYQQALGQGPQFIFQYYEEEERQRGNFPDRFSGHQFPNYSSELNVNALLLGDSALYLCASSSGNEQYFGPGTRLTVT.

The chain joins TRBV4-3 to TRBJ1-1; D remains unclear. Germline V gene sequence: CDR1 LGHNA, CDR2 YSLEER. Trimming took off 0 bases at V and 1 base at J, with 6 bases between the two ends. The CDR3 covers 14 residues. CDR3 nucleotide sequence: TGCGCCAGCAGCCAAGATGGAGAGAACACTGAAGCTTTCTTT. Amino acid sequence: CASSQDGENTEAFF.

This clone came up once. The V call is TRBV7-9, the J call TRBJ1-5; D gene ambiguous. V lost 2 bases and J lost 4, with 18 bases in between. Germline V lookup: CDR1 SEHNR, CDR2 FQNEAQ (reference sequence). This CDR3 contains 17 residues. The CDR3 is CASSLILRRSSNQPQHF. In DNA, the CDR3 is TGTGCCAGCAGCTTAATCCTGAGGAGGAGTTCTAATCAGCCCCAGCATTTT.

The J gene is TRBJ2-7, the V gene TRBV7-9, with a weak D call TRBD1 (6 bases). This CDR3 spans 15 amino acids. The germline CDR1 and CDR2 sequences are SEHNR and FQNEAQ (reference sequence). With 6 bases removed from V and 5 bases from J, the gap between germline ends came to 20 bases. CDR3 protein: CASRPVAQGSHEQYF. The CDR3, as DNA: TGTGCCAGCAGGCCAGTGGCACAGGGTAGCCACGAGCAGTACTTC.